This TCR beta chain stems from a study of cytomegalovirus exposure and HLA in healthy donors. Study-wide points: According to a subsequent analysis, TCR clusters from the first cohort were inclined to appear together in the roughly 130 validation repertoires. Despite most TCR sequences being rare, some public TCRs occurred in many donors. Cytomegalovirus status was reportedly diagnosed by the classifier with high specificity and sensitivity. The CMV antigen specificity of three CMV-associated chains was confirmed through in vitro analysis.

In the case of this clone: Antigen unknown.

The protocol was immunoSEQ multiplex PCR, while the TCRdb copy is restricted to in-frame clones and leaves out a portion. The sample consists of approximately 270,000 clones, over 75% of them appearing once. The sequenced material came from PBMCs. The receptor was derived from a man younger than 35 in good health and CMV-seropositive.

Here the CDR3 reads CASRGLAGAPGELFF. CDR3 bases: TGTGCCAGCAGGGGACTAGCGGGCGCCCCCGGGGAGCTGTTTTTT. The chain has TRBV6-5 and TRBJ2-2, with 12 nucleotides matching TRBD2. This CDR3 region has 15 residues. Germline CDR1 MNHEY, CDR2 SVGAGI. V shed 6 bases, J shed 6 bases, and the junction held 5 bases outside the gene matches.